This T cell receptor beta chain was documented in a study of cytomegalovirus exposure and HLA in healthy donors. Broader study findings: The presence/absence work took it that sequencing depth was about the same across donors. Relative to equally common others, HLA-associated TCR beta chains showed greater clonal expansion in a later analysis. Sequencing likely produced, as an artifact, a cluster of highly shared sequence variants.

On this clone: The antigen remains unidentified.

PCR used 60 Vbeta primers and 13 Jbeta primers. Original handling: About 11 million of about 88 million unique TCR beta chains were shared, per a later count. Clones were read by immunoSEQ multiplex PCR, and TCRdb kept only the in-frame ones, dropping some. The V and J calls and clone size come from that table; D and trimming were worked out from the DNA. The sample consists of some 200,000 clones, more than 65% of them appearing once. What was sequenced was PBMCs. The source of this sequence is a man aged 50 to 60 in good health and CMV-seronegative.

CDR3 sequence (DNA): TGCAGCGCCTTTTTAGGGGGGGCCGGCACCGGGGAGCTGTTTTTT. This translates into CSAFLGGAGTGELFF. The chain is built from TRBV29-1 and TRBJ2-2; D is perhaps TRBD2 (7 bases). Per the germline V gene, CDR1 is SQVTM and CDR2 is ANQGSEA. The CDR3 sequence is 15 residues long. V was trimmed by 7 bases and J by 4 bases, leaving 19 bases between them.